The 10 T cell receptor beta chains presented below share a single source sample, sequenced in a study of regulatory T cells in long-lasting Graves disease. Indicated time point: newly diagnosed GD, antithyroid drugs for less than 3 months. Extracted PBMC RNA gave rise to the TCR library. Assembly of TCR beta libraries relied on iRepertoire HTBI primers together with Arm-PCR of CDR3 regions. TCRdb itself ran the multiplex PCR reads through MiXCR, one entry per CDR3 protein. Among 450,000 to 500,000 distinct CDR3 sequences listed, 16% were seen once. This same sample was also part of a study on T cells in Graves' hyperthyroidism and ophthalmopathy.

Here the sequenced sample was peripheral blood mononuclear cells (PBMCs), taken at new diagnosis, from a patient treated with antithyroid drugs. These TCRs come from a man aged 35-49 years with Graves disease.

This clonotype occurred a few times. The rearrangement uses TRBV7-9 and TRBJ2-7, with 11 positions matching TRBD2. J lost 0 bases, V lost 0 bases, and 7 bases had no gene match. The CDR3 is made up of 18 amino acids. Germline V gene sequence: CDR1 SEHNR, CDR2 FQNEAQ (reference sequence). Here the CDR3 DNA reads TGTGCCAGCAGCTTAGCCGGTCTAGCGGGAGGATACTCCTACGAGCAGTACTTC. Protein sequence: CASSLAGLAGGYSYEQYF.

In this sample, this clonotype turned up many times. The J gene is TRBJ2-3, the V gene TRBV20-1, with 7 bases lining up with TRBD2. The germline gives CDR1 DFQATT, CDR2 SNEGSKA (reference sequence). The CDR3 is 15 residues long. V trimming: 0 bases; J trimming: 5 bases; junction bases outside the gene matches: 8. CDR3 bases: TGCAGTGCTAGAGATAGGCGCGGGAGCTTAGATACGCAGTATTTT. This sequence encodes CSARDRRGSLDTQYF.

V is TRBV7-8 and J is TRBJ2-7; 11 bases fit TRBD2. This CDR3 has 16 residues. Per germline, CDR1 SGHVS and CDR2 FQNEAQ. Trimming removed 1 base from V and 4 bases from J; junction bases left unmatched: 6. CDR3 sequence reads: CASSLELAGARYEQYF. The DNA for the CDR3 is TGTGCCAGCAGCTTAGAACTAGCGGGAGCTCGGTACGAGCAGTACTTC.

This clonotype was picked up many times. The V gene is TRBV3-1, the J gene TRBJ2-1, with 12 bases fitting TRBD2. With V trimmed by 0 bases and J by 9 bases, 12 bases remained unmatched. The CDR3 spans 18 residues. Per germline, CDR1 LGHDT and CDR2 YNNKEL (reference sequence). Here the CDR3 reads CASSQEWASGRAFGEQFF. CDR3 bases: TGTGCCAGCAGCCAAGAGTGGGCTAGCGGGAGGGCTTTTGGTGAGCAGTTCTTC.

The chain has TRBV19 and TRBJ2-5; 8 bases are a match to TRBD1. V was pared by 5 bases and J by 5 bases, with 10 bases of the junction left unmatched. There are 15 residues in the CDR3. Germline-derived CDR1 and CDR2 are LNHDA and SQIVND (reference sequence). CDR3 amino acids: CASSPGGRGLETQYF. DNA for the CDR3: TGTGCCAGTAGTCCAGGGGGCAGGGGGCTTGAGACCCAGTACTTC.

This clonotype was seen more than once but under ten times. This may stem from a read error, because a much larger clone lies one nucleotide away. The chain has TRBV6-5 and TRBJ2-7, with 7 bases identical to TRBD2. This CDR3 spans 13 amino acids. Per the germline V gene, CDR1 is MNHEY and CDR2 is SVGAGI. The CDR3: CATSYSLAAKQYF. The CDR3 DNA is TGTGCCACCAGTTACTCTCTAGCGGCTAAGCAGTACTTC.

The chain recombines TRBV29-1 with TRBJ1-1, with no clear D. V dropped 2 bases and J dropped 0 bases, with 10 bases sitting between them. Per germline, CDR1 SQVTM and CDR2 ANQGSEA. The CDR3 runs to 14 residues. The CDR3 here is CSVEWAAMNTEAFF. CDR3 nucleotides: TGCAGCGTTGAATGGGCAGCCATGAACACTGAAGCTTTCTTT.

There are many counts of this clonotype. The rearrangement uses TRBV5-1 and TRBJ2-5; maybe TRBD2 (6 bases). Germline CDR1 is SGHRS and CDR2 is YFSETQ. V was trimmed by 3 bases and J by 4 bases, leaving 22 bases between them. This CDR3 contains 17 residues. The CDR3 loop reads CASSSGERPGRRETQYF. The DNA for the CDR3 is TGCGCCAGCAGCTCGGGGGAGCGTCCCGGAAGAAGAGAGACCCAGTACTTC.

Many counts were recorded for this clonotype. The chain uses TRBV30 and TRBJ2-7, with a weak D call TRBD2 (6 bases). The CDR3 spans 13 residues. The germline gives CDR1 GTSNPN, CDR2 SVGIG (reference sequence). Deletions cut 2 bases from V and 1 base from J, with 9 bases between. This CDR3 reads CAWSSGRSYEQYF. CDR3 bases: TGTGCCTGGAGTTCGGGGAGGTCCTACGAGCAGTACTTC.

This clonotype occurred a few times. The chain recombines TRBV5-8 with TRBJ2-4, with a weak D call TRBD2 (7 bases). The germline gives CDR1 SGHTS, CDR2 YDEGEE. The CDR3 is made up of 13 amino acids. V lost 3 bases to trimming and J lost 8 bases, with 12 bases between them. The CDR3 DNA follows: TGTGCCAGCAGCTACGGGGGGCTTGACATTCAGTACTTC. Protein product: CASSYGGLDIQYF.